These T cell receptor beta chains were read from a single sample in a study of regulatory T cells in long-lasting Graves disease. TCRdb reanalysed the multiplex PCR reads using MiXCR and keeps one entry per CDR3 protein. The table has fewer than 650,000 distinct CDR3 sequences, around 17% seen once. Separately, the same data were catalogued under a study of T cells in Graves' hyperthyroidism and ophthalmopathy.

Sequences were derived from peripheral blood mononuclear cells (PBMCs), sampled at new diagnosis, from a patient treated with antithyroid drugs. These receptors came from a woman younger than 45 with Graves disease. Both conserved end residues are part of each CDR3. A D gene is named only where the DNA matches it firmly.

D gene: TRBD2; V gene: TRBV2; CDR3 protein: CARAGLAGFPSTDTQYF
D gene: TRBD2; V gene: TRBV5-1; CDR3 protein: CASSLVWEGHYEQFF
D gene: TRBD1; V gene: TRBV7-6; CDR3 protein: CASKTGPSYNEQFF
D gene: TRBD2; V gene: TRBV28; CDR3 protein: CASSAELAGGIGEQFF
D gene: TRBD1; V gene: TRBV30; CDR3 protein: CAWSQGVGMYGYTF
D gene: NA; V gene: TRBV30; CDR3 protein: CAWSQGTEAFF
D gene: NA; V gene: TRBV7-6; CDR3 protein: CASSLESPFINTEAFF
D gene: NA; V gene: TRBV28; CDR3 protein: CASRPWTREQETQYF
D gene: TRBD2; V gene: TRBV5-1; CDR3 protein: CASSLGWSGLEGNEQFF
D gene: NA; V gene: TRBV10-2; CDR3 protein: CASLGQVAKTQYF
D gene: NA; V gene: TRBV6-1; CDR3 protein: CASYTIGTGLSGYTF
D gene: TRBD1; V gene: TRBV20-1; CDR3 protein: CSARGKGGVTVSNQPQHF
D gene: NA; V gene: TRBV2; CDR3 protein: CASKRFTDTQYF
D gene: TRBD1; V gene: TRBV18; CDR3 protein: CASSPGTGSHEQYF
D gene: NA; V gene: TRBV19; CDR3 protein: CASSIMTDSNQPQHF
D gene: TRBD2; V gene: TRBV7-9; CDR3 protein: CASSLASRLGSRGGQYNEQFF
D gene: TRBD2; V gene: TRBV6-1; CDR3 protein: CASSLTPAGLAGRTDTQYF
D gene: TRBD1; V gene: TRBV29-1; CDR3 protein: CSAQAGNRGYAMNTEAFF
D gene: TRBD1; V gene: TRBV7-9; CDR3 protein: CASSGPGQFYEQYF
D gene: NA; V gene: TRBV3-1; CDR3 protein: CASSRGQQTQPQHF
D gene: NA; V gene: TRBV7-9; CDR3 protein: CASSLKLMIRTGELFF
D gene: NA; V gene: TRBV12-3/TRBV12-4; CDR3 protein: CASRPFPGELFF
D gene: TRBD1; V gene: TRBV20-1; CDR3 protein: CSAWTGGRTFF
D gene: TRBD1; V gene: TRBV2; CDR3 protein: CASSEGTGGNSPLHF
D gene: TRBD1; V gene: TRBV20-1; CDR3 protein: CSARVGTGDSPLHF
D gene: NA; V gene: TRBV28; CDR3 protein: CASSHPMGNTEAFF
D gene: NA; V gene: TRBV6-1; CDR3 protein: CASTVQFYYGYTF
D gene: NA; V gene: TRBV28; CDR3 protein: CASSPGATSYEQYF
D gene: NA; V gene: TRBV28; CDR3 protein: CASSLPQTVSWKAFF
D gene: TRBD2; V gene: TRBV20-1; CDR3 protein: CSATSGIQVGTQYF
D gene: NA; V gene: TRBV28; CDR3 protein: CASSSHGIGNSPLHF
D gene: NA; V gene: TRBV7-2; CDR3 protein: CASSLSAQLVHGYTF
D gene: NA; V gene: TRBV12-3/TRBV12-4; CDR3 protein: CASSRGQNYGYTF